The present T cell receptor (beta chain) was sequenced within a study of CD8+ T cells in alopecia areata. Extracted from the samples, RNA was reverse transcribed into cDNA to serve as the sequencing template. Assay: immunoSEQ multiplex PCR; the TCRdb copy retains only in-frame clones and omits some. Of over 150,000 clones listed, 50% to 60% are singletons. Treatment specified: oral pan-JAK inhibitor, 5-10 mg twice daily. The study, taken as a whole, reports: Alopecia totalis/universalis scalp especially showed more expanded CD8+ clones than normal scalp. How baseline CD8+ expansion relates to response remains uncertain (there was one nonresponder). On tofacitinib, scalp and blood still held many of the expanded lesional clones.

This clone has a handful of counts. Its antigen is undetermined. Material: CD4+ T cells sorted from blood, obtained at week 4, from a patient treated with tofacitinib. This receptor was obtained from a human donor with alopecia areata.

The CDR3 spells CASSQQETQYF. DNA for the CDR3: TGTGCCAGCAGCCAACAAGAGACCCAGTACTTC. This chain links TRBV7-2 with TRBJ2-5, with D unresolved. The CDR3 loop spans 11 amino acids. V lost 5 bases and J lost 2, with 3 bases in between. Looked up from germline, CDR1 is SGHTA and CDR2 is FQGNSA.